This is a list of T cell receptor beta chains from one sample in a study of blood T cell repertoires in COVID-19. The table came from immunoSEQ multiplex PCR; TCRdb's copy has only in-frame clones and leaves some out. The data hold 200,000 to 250,000 clones, with about 88% observed a single time. Material for sequencing was peripheral blood. Every receptor here comes from a woman in her 50s with COVID-19, enrolled during active disease. Both conserved end residues are part of each CDR3. Each record gives: CDR3 length, D gene, clone size, V gene, J gene, CDR3 DNA, CDR3 protein. A D gene is named only where the DNA matches it firmly. Rows give clone size only sometimes, using once, few, many, or a class for an expanded clone.

>11|.|.|TRBV28|TRBJ1-1
TGTGCCAGCAGTACAGATTCGGGGGCTTTCTTT
CASSTDSGAFF
>15|TRBD1|.|TRBV12-5|TRBJ1-1
TGTGCTGAAAGGACAGGGCGGGTTGGCGGCACTGAAGCTTTCTTT
CAERTGRVGGTEAFF
>15|TRBD2|.|TRBV4-2|TRBJ2-1
TGTGCCAGCAGACGCTCTAGCGGGGGAGGGAATGAGCAGTTCTTC
CASRRSSGGGNEQFF
>13|TRBD1|.|TRBV6-4|TRBJ1-2
TGTGCCAGCAGCTTGGGACAGGGAAATGGCTACACCTTC
CASSLGQGNGYTF
>14|TRBD1|once|TRBV25-1|TRBJ2-5
TGTGCCAGCAGTGGACAGGGGTACCAAGAGACCCAGTACTTC
CASSGQGYQETQYF
>16|TRBD1|.|TRBV19|TRBJ2-2
TGTGCCAGTTCCGGGGCCAGGGGGCGATGGGGCGGGGAGCTGTTTTTT
CASSGARGRWGGELFF
>12|.|.|TRBV9|TRBJ2-5
TGTGCCAGCAGCGTAGCCGGGGAGACCCAGTACTTC
CASSVAGETQYF
>16|.|.|TRBV5-8|TRBJ1-5
TGTGCCAGCCCTGAGACCGGGGGACGGACTGATCAGCCCCAGCATTTT
CASPETGGRTDQPQHF
>13|.|.|TRBV12-3/TRBV12-4|TRBJ1-2
TGTGCCAGCAGAAACCAGGGACTATCTGGCTACACCTTC
CASRNQGLSGYTF
>15|.|.|TRBV27|TRBJ1-5
TGTGCCAGCAGTTTGTGGGCAGCACCTAATCAGCCCCAGCATTTT
CASSLWAAPNQPQHF
>16|TRBD1|.|TRBV28|TRBJ2-3
TGTGCCAGCAGCGTCTGGGGGACAGGGGACACAGATACGCAGTATTTT
CASSVWGTGDTDTQYF
>9|.|.|TRBV28|TRBJ1-5
TGTGCCAGCAGCCCCCCCAGGCATTTT
CASSPPRHF
>15|.|.|TRBV28|TRBJ1-2
TGTGCCAGCAGATTGGCAGGGGAATCCTCCTATGGCTACACCTTC
CASRLAGESSYGYTF
>14|.|.|TRBV28|TRBJ1-1
TGTGCCAGCAGTTTGCGGCTTCGGAACACTGAAGCTTTCTTT
CASSLRLRNTEAFF
>16|TRBD1|.|TRBV10-2|TRBJ1-5
TGCGCCAGCAGTACTACAGGGGGCCTTTCCAATCAGCCCCAGCATTTT
CASSTTGGLSNQPQHF
>15|.|.|TRBV5-1|TRBJ2-3
TGCGCCAGCAGGGCAGCTAGCGCGGGCACAGATACGCAGTATTTT
CASRAASAGTDTQYF
>14|TRBD1|.|TRBV30|TRBJ1-1
TGTGCCTGGACTAGGGGACAGGGAAATACTGAAGCTTTCTTT
CAWTRGQGNTEAFF
>15|.|.|TRBV25-1|TRBJ1-3
TGTGCCAGCAGTGAATTAGACTACTCTGGAAACACCATATATTTT
CASSELDYSGNTIYF
>16|TRBD2|.|TRBV7-2|TRBJ2-1
TGTGCCAGCAGCTTAGCGCTGAGCGGGGCCTACAATGAGCAGTTCTTC
CASSLALSGAYNEQFF
>18|.|.|TRBV6-2/TRBV6-3|TRBJ2-3
TGTGCCAGCAGTTACGCTAGGACAGGGTTCGGGGGGACAGATACGCAGTATTTT
CASSYARTGFGGTDTQYF
>16|TRBD2|.|TRBV7-2|TRBJ2-6
TGTGCCAGCAGCCTCGGGGGGGCCTCTGGGGCCAACGTCCTGACTTTC
CASSLGGASGANVLTF
>14|TRBD1|.|TRBV24-1|TRBJ2-5
TGTGCCACCAGTGAGGCAGGGGGCAGGGAGACCCAGTACTTC
CATSEAGGRETQYF
>14|.|.|TRBV11-3|TRBJ2-7
TGTGCCAGCAGCTTACTAGCGCGGTTCTACGAGCAGTACTTC
CASSLLARFYEQYF
>16|.|.|TRBV5-4|TRBJ1-4
TGTGCCAGCAGCTACGCGGGGGCCCGGACTAATGAAAAACTGTTTTTT
CASSYAGARTNEKLFF
>13|.|few|TRBV7-2|TRBJ1-6
TGTGCCAGCGGCGGCAGGGTTATTTTTCCCCTCCACTTT
CASGGRVIFPLHF
>14|TRBD2|.|TRBV27|TRBJ2-3
TGTGCCAGCAGTTTAGCGGGGGGCATAGATACGCAGTATTTT
CASSLAGGIDTQYF
>17|TRBD1|.|TRBV6-6|TRBJ2-3
TGTGCCAGCAGTCAGTCTACCGGGACAGGGGGCGCAGATACGCAGTATTTT
CASSQSTGTGGADTQYF
>15|TRBD2|.|TRBV5-1|TRBJ2-3
TGCGCCAGCAGCTCCGGGAGGGTAGGGACAGATACGCAGTATTTT
CASSSGRVGTDTQYF
>13|TRBD1|.|TRBV7-9|TRBJ1-2
TGTGCCAGCAGCTTAGGGGACAGCTATGGCTACACCTTC
CASSLGDSYGYTF
>11|.|.|TRBV2|TRBJ1-2
TGTGCCGTACGCCTACGGGGTGACTACACCTTC
CAVRLRGDYTF
>16|.|.|TRBV4-3|TRBJ1-4
TGCGCCAGCAGCCCCGGACCCCGAGGGACTAATGAAAAACTGTTTTTT
CASSPGPRGTNEKLFF
>17|.|.|TRBV5-4|TRBJ2-3
TGTGCCAGCAGCCCAAAGAGGGAGCGGGCCCACACAGATACGCAGTATTTT
CASSPKRERAHTDTQYF
>16|.|.|TRBV5-4|TRBJ1-6
TGTGCCAGCAGCTTGGGAGAGGTCAGGACAGATTCACCCCTCCACTTT
CASSLGEVRTDSPLHF
>13|.|.|TRBV14|TRBJ1-1
TGTGCCAGCAGCCAAGTATCTGTGCGTGTGGCTTTCTTT
CASSQVSVRVAFF
>19|TRBD2|.|TRBV7-2|TRBJ2-3
TGTGCCAGCAGCTTAGTCCGGTCCGGGGGGGTTGGGTTTTTGGATACGCAGTATTTT
CASSLVRSGGVGFLDTQYF
>13|TRBD2|.|TRBV19|TRBJ2-5
TGTGCCAGTAGTATCGGGAGGGTAGAGACCCAGTACTTC
CASSIGRVETQYF
>17|.|.|TRBV28|TRBJ1-5
TGTGCCAGCAGCACCCCATCGGGGTCCTTAAGCAATCAGCCCCAGCATTTT
CASSTPSGSLSNQPQHF
>15|TRBD1|.|TRBV3-1/TRBV3-2|TRBJ2-7
TGTGCCAGCAGCCAACTAGGACAGGGGGCTTACGAGCAGTACTTC
CASSQLGQGAYEQYF
>16|TRBD2|once|TRBV9|TRBJ2-4
TGTGCCAGCAGCCATAATAGCGGGGGTGGCAAAAACATTCAGTACTTC
CASSHNSGGGKNIQYF
>14|TRBD1|.|TRBV6-2/TRBV6-3|TRBJ1-2
TGTGCCAGCAGTTTAAACAGGGGAAGAAGTGGCTACACCTTC
CASSLNRGRSGYTF
>16|.|.|TRBV27|TRBJ2-7
TGTGCCAGCAGTCCCCTAGGCGCCGGTCACAGGGACGAGCAGTACTTC
CASSPLGAGHRDEQYF
>15|TRBD1|few|TRBV28|TRBJ2-3
TGTGCCAGCAGTCCGGGACAGGGCCGTCGAGATACGCAGTATTTT
CASSPGQGRRDTQYF